This entry lists 18 T cell receptor beta chains sequenced from one sample in a study of CD8+CD57+ T cells in acquired aplastic anemia. Profiling of TCR beta VDJ combinations and CDR3 sequences used genomic DNA as template. TCRdb recomputed calls from the reads with MiXCR, one row per CDR3 protein. The table records about 42,000 distinct CDR3 sequences, 65% to 70% of them present only once. The sample taken for sequencing was sorted CD4+, CD8+, or CD8+CD57+ T cells (not recorded which) from PBMCs. These receptors all come from a human donor in good health, serving as a control.

The sample holds a few counts of this clonotype. V usage is TRBV6-1 and J usage is TRBJ1-6; D is perhaps TRBD1 (5 bases). The CDR3 loop spans 15 amino acids. The V end lost 4 bases, the J end lost 7 bases, and 14 bases lay between the germline ends. Germline V gene lookup returns CDR1 MNHNS and CDR2 SASEGT. CDR3 protein: CASSVNRNLNSPLHF. The CDR3 DNA follows: TGTGCCAGCAGTGTAAACAGGAACTTGAATTCACCCCTCCACTTT.

The J gene is TRBJ1-4, the V gene TRBV19; no clear D gene. The V end lost 6 bases, the J end lost 7 bases, and 6 bases lay between the germline ends. Germline V CDR1 and CDR2: LNHDA, SQIVND (reference sequence). The CDR3 extends over 11 amino acids. CDR3 DNA: TGTGCCAGTAGCAACATTGAAAAACTGTTTTTT. Protein sequence: CASSNIEKLFF.

A few counts support this clonotype. It may be a read error: a sequence one base away is much more abundant. The chain combines TRBV4-3 with TRBJ2-2; perhaps TRBD2 as D (5 bases). Germline CDR1 and CDR2: LGHNA and YSLEER. The CDR3 extends over 15 amino acids. V lost 4 bases, J lost 6 bases, and 15 bases lay in between. This CDR3 is CASSPEWGDSGELFF. The CDR3 nucleotides are TGCGCCAGCAGCCCAGAGTGGGGAGATTCCGGGGAGCTGTTTTTT.

The V gene is TRBV25-1, the J gene TRBJ1-4; D not certain. Germline CDR1 is MGHDK and CDR2 is SYGVNS. The length of the CDR3 is 15 residues. V lost 1 base and J lost 8, with 14 bases in between. The CDR3 DNA reads as TGTGCCAGCAGTGAATCCGGCCAGTTACGAGAAAAACTGTTTTTT. It translates to CASSESGQLREKLFF.

Points on this clonotype: A read error may be the cause here, since a much bigger clone is one base away. This sequence joins TRBV5-1 and TRBJ1-1; 7 bases are a match to TRBD1. This CDR3 has 14 residues. Germline V gives CDR1 SGHRS, CDR2 YFSETQ. The CDR3 DNA sequence: TGCGCCAGCAGCTTGACAGGGGCTGGTACTGAAGCTTCCTTT. This gives the protein CASSLTGAGTEASF.

The chain links TRBV19 to TRBJ2-7, with 7 nucleotides matching TRBD2. The CDR3 consists of 14 residues. With V trimmed by 5 bases and J by 0 bases, 4 bases remained unmatched. CDR1 LNHDA and CDR2 SQIVND come from the germline V gene (reference sequence). In DNA form, the CDR3 reads TGTGCCAGTAGTGTCCGGGACTACTCCTACGAGCAGTACTTC. Its protein is CASSVRDYSYEQYF.

The chain recombines TRBV15 with TRBJ2-7, with D perhaps given as TRBD1 or TRBD2 (5 bases each). Germline CDR1 reads LNHNV; CDR2 reads YYDKDF (reference sequence). Trimming shortened V by 0 bases and J by 2 bases, and 14 bases separated the two germline ends. The CDR3 runs 16 residues. The CDR3 loop is CATSRDRAGTAYEQYF. CDR3 sequence (DNA): TGTGCCACCAGCAGAGATCGGGCAGGGACGGCCTACGAGCAGTACTTC.

The CDR3 loop is CASSSATGPYEQYF. The CDR3 region has the DNA TGTGCCAGCAGCTCCGCGACAGGGCCCTACGAGCAGTACTTC. The chain employs TRBV7-6 and TRBJ2-7; 7 bases align to TRBD1. The germline V gene encodes CDR1 SGHVS and CDR2 FNYEAQ. V was pared by 4 bases and J by 2 bases, with 5 bases of the junction left unmatched. CDR3 length: 14 amino acids.

The genes are TRBV5-1 and TRBJ2-3, with 9 bases that match TRBD2. The length of the CDR3 is 17 residues. Germline V gene lookup returns CDR1 SGHRS and CDR2 YFSETQ. Losses at the gene ends were 0 bases for V and 4 bases for J; bases not matched to a gene: 9. In DNA form, the CDR3 reads TGCGCCAGCAGCTTGGAGATTAGCGGGGGTGTGGCAGATACGCAGTATTTT. This codes for CASSLEISGGVADTQYF.

In its sample, this clonotype was seen a few times. A junction boundary mismatches the germline segment, possibly from a read error. The chain joins TRBV11-1 to TRBJ2-7; 11 bases are a match to TRBD2. CDR1 SGHAT and CDR2 FQDESV come from the germline V gene (reference sequence). The CDR3 runs 16 residues. The CDR3 region has the DNA TGTCCCAGCAGCCAAGAGATTAGCGGGGGGGCCTACGAGCAGTACTTC. Translated: CPSSQEISGGAYEQYF.

J is TRBJ1-1 and V is TRBV4-1, with 9 bases identical to TRBD1. Trimming removed 3 bases from V and 6 bases from J; junction bases left unmatched: 11. This CDR3 has 16 residues. Germline CDR1 MGHRA, CDR2 YSYEKL. This CDR3 reads CASSHAPGQGIAEAFF. The CDR3, as DNA: TGCGCCAGCAGCCATGCACCGGGACAGGGAATCGCTGAAGCTTTCTTT.

Concerning this clonotype itself: The CDR3 end shows no conserved phenylalanine or tryptophan, and so a read error is likely. The V gene is TRBV10-3, the J gene TRBJ1-3, with no clear D. CDR1 is ENHRY and CDR2 is SYGVKD in the germline V gene. The CDR3 loop spans 14 amino acids. Between the trimmed V and J ends, which lost 5 bases and 6 bases, there was a span of 14 bases. As DNA, the CDR3 is TGTGCCATCAGTTTAAGTCCGGGATCAAACACCATATATTCT. Protein: CAISLSPGSNTIYS.

The chain combines TRBV19 with TRBJ1-2; 8 nucleotides line up with TRBD1. This CDR3 is built from 14 residues. The germline V gene encodes CDR1 LNHDA and CDR2 SQIVND (reference sequence). V trimming: 6 bases; J trimming: 5 bases; junction bases outside the gene matches: 8. The CDR3 nucleotides read TGTGCCAGTAGAACCCCAGGGGGCGCATATGGCTACACCTTC. As protein: CASRTPGGAYGYTF.

The V gene is TRBV20-1, the J gene TRBJ1-6; no firm D call. Germline V lookup: CDR1 DFQATT, CDR2 SNEGSKA (reference sequence). V shed 6 bases and J shed 10 bases, with 16 bases lying between them. The CDR3 consists of 13 residues. This CDR3 is CSAELKVGSPLHF. DNA for the CDR3: TGCAGTGCAGAACTAAAGGTGGGATCACCCCTCCACTTT.

This clonotype was found once. The rearrangement uses TRBV7-6 and TRBJ1-6; D is ambiguous. The germline V and J ends were trimmed by 1 base and 5 bases, with 6 bases remaining between them. The CDR3 sequence is 14 residues long. Germline lookup yields CDR1 SGHVS and CDR2 FNYEAQ. The CDR3 DNA is TGTGCCAGCAGCTTAGGGGCAAATAATTCACCCCTCCACTTT. Residues: CASSLGANNSPLHF.

A few counts support this clonotype. The chain carries TRBV9 and TRBJ1-2; the match to TRBD1 covers 8 bases. The CDR3 loop spans 14 amino acids. CDR1 is SGDLS, CDR2 YYNGEE, per germline. V lost 5 bases and J lost 4; bases outside the gene matches: 7. The CDR3 sequence: CASSSGTGGYGYTF. The CDR3 DNA follows: TGTGCCAGCAGTTCCGGGACAGGAGGCTATGGCTACACCTTC.

The chain carries TRBV24-1 and TRBJ2-7; 9 nucleotides match TRBD1. There are 13 residues in the CDR3. Germline V gene sequence: CDR1 KGHDR, CDR2 SFDVKD. Trimming at V came to 9 bases and at J to 0 bases, leaving 2 bases not matched to a gene. CDR3 coding DNA: TGTGCCACCGAGGGACAGGGCTCCTACGAGCAGTACTTC. Residues: CATEGQGSYEQYF.

The chain has TRBV14 and TRBJ2-5, with D unresolved. Germline loops: CDR1 SGHDN, CDR2 FVKESK. This CDR3 region has 11 residues. The germline V and J ends were trimmed by 8 bases and 5 bases, with 9 bases remaining between them. The CDR3 DNA follows: TGTGCCAGCGGCTGGTTCGAGACCCAGTACTTC. Translating it yields CASGWFETQYF.